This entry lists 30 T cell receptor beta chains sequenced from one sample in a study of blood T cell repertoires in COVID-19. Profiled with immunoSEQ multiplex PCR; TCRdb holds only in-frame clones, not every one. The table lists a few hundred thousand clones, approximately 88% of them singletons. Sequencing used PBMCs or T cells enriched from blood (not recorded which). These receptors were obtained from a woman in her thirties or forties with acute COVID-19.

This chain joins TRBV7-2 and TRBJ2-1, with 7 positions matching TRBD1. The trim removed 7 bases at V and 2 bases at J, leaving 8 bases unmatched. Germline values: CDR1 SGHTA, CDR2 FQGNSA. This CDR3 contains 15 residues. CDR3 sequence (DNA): TGTGCCAGCACCCGTATAGGGGGCCCCTACAATGAGCAGTTCTTC. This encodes CASTRIGGPYNEQFF.

CDR3 bases: TGTGCCAGCAGCCCCGAGGACAGGGGGGGTGAAAAACTGTTTTTT. It yields the protein CASSPEDRGGEKLFF. The V call is TRBV3-1 (or the pseudogene TRBV3-2), the J call TRBJ1-4; the match to TRBD1 covers 10 bases. Germline loops: CDR1 LGHDT, CDR2 YNNKEL (reference sequence). The V gene end was trimmed by 4 bases and the J gene end by 7 bases; junction bases not matched to a gene: 6. The CDR3 runs 15 residues.

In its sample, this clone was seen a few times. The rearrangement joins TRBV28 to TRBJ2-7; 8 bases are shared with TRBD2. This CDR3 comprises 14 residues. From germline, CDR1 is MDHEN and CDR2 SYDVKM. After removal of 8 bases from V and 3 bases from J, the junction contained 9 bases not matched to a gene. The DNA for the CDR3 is TGTGCCAGCGAAAGCGGGAGCTACCACTACGAGCAGTACTTC. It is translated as CASESGSYHYEQYF. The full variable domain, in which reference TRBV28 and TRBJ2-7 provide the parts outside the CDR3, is DVKVTQSSRYLVKRTGEKVFLECVQDMDHENMFWYRQDPGLGLRLIYFSYDVKMKEKGDIPEGYSVSREKKERFSLILESASTNQTSMYLCASESGSYHYEQYFGPGTRLTVT.

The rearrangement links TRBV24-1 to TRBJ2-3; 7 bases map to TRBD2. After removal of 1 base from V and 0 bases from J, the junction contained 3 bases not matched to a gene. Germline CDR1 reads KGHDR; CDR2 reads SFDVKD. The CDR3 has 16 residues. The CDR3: CATSDFRLASTDTQYF. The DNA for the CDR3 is TGTGCCACCAGTGATTTCCGACTAGCCAGCACAGATACGCAGTATTTT.

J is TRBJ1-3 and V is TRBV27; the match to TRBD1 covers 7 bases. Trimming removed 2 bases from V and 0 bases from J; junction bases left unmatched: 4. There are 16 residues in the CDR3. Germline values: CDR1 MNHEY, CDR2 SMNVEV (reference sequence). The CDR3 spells CASSLAAGGSGNTIYF. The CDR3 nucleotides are TGTGCCAGCAGTTTAGCGGCAGGGGGCTCTGGAAACACCATATATTTT.

CDR3 loop: CASSQDSGAAYGYTF. The CDR3 DNA sequence: TGTGCCAGCAGCCAAGATTCAGGGGCTGCCTATGGCTACACCTTC. The chain employs TRBV14 and TRBJ1-2, with D perhaps TRBD1 (6 bases). CDR1 is SGHDN, CDR2 FVKESK, per germline. The V and J ends lost 0 bases and 4 bases respectively, with 12 bases between them. The CDR3 extends over 15 amino acids.

The CDR3 coding sequence is TGTGCCAGCAGATCTAGCGGGAGTGTCGAGCAGTACGTC. Its translation is CASRSSGSVEQYV. The chain uses TRBV5-4 and TRBJ2-7; 10 positions agree with TRBD2. The V gene end was trimmed by 5 bases and the J gene end by 6 bases; junction bases not matched to a gene: 5. CDR1 and CDR2 from the germline V gene are SGHNT and YYREEE (reference sequence). This CDR3 is built from 13 residues.

Here the CDR3 reads CASSYRHAGTYEQYF. In DNA, the CDR3 is TGTGCCAGCAGTTATAGACACGCAGGGACCTACGAGCAGTACTTC. The J gene is TRBJ2-7, the V gene TRBV6-5; possibly TRBD1 for D (5 bases). Germline-derived CDR1 and CDR2 are MNHEY and SVGAGI. V gave up 3 bases and J gave up 2 bases, with 14 bases separating them. This CDR3 is 15 amino acids long.

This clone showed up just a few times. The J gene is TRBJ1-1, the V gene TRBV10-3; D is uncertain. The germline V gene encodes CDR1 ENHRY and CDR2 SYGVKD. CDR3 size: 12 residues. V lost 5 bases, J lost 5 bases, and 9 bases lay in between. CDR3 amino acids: CAISPGRTEAFF. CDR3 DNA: TGTGCCATCAGTCCGGGTCGGACTGAAGCTTTCTTT.

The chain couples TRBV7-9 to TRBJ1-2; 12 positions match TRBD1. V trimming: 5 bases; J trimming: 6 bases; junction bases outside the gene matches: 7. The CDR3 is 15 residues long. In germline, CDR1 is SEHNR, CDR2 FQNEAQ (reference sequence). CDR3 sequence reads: CASSPPGQGADGYTF. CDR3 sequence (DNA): TGTGCCAGCAGCCCACCGGGACAGGGGGCAGATGGCTACACCTTC.

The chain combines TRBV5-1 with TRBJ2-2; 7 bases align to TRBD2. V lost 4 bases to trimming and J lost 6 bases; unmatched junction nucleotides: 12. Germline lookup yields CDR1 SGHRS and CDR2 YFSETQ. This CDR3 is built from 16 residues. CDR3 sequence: CASSRGGAGESGELFF. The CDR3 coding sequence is TGCGCCAGCAGCCGGGGCGGTGCGGGAGAGTCCGGGGAGCTGTTTTTT.

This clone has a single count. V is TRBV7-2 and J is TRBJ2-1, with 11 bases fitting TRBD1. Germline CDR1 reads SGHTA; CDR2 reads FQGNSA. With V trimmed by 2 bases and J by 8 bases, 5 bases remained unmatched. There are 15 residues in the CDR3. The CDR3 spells CASSLSGQGVHEQFF. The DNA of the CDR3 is TGTGCCAGCAGCTTATCGGGACAGGGGGTACATGAGCAGTTCTTC.

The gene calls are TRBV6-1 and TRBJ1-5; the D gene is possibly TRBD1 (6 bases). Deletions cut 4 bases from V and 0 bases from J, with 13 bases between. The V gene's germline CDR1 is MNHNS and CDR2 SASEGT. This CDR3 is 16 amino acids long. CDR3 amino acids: CASSVGTSISNQPQHF. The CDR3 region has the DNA TGTGCCAGCAGTGTGGGGACATCAATTAGCAATCAGCCCCAGCATTTT.

This chain's CDR3 is CASSARDRGLAFF. The DNA of the CDR3 is TGTGCCAGCAGTGCCCGGGACAGGGGCCTAGCTTTCTTT. The chain has TRBV12-3 or TRBV12-4 and TRBJ1-1, with TRBD1 matching 10 bases. The CDR3 consists of 13 residues. Germline trimming cut 5 bases from V and 10 bases from J; bases unmatched to any gene: 7.

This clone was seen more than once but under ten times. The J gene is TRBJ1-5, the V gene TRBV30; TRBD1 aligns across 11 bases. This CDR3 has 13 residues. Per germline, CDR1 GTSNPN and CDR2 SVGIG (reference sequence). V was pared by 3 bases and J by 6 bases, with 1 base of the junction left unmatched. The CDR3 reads CAWSGTGGQPQHF. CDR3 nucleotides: TGTGCCTGGAGCGGGACAGGGGGTCAGCCCCAGCATTTT.

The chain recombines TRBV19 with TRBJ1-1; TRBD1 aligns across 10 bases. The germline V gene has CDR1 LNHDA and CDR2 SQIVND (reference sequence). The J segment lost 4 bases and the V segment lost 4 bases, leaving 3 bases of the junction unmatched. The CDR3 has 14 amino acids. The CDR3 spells CASSRRTGGTEAFF. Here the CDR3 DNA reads TGTGCCAGTAGTAGGAGGACAGGGGGCACTGAAGCTTTCTTT.

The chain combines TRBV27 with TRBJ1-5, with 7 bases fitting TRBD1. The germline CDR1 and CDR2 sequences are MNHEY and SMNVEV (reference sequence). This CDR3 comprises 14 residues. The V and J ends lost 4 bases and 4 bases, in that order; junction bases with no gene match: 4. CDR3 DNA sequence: TGTGCCAGCAGTTCCGGGACAGTGAATCAGCCCCAGCATTTT. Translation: CASSSGTVNQPQHF.

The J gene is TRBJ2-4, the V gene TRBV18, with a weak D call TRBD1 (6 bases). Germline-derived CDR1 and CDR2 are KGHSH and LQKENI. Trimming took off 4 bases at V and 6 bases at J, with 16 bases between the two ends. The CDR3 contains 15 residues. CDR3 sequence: CASSRNRELGNIQYF. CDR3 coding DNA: TGTGCCAGCTCACGCAACAGGGAATTGGGAAACATTCAGTACTTC.

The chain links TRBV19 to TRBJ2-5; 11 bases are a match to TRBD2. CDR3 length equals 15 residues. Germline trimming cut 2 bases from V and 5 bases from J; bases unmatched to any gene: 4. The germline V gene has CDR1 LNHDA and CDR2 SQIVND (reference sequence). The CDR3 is CASSITSGSSETQYF. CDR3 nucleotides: TGTGCCAGTAGTATAACTAGCGGGAGTAGCGAGACCCAGTACTTC.

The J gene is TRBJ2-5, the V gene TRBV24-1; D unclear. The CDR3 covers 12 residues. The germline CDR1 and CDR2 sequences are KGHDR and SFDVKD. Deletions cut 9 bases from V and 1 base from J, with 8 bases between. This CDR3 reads CATAQAQETQYF. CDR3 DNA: TGTGCCACCGCGCAGGCCCAAGAGACCCAGTACTTC.

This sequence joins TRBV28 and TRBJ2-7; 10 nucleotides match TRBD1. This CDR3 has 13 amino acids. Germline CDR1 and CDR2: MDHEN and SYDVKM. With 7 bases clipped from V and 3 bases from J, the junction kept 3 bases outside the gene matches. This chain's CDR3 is CASKTGGVYEQYF. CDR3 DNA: TGTGCCAGCAAGACAGGGGGCGTCTACGAGCAGTACTTC.

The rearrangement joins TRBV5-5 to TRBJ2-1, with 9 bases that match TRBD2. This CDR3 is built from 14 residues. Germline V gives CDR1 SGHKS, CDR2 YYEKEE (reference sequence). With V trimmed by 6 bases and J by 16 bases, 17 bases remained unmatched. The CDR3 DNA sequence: TGTGCCAGCACCCTCATAGCGGGAGACATTGTCATTTTCTTC. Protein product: CASTLIAGDIVIFF.

The CDR3 spells CASDREEETQYF. The CDR3 DNA follows: TGTGCCAGCGACCGGGAAGAAGAGACCCAGTACTTC. The chain is built from TRBV2 and TRBJ2-5; D possibly corresponds to TRBD2 (5 bases). Germline V gives CDR1 SNHLY, CDR2 FYNNEI. CDR3 length: 12 residues. The V gene lost 8 bases and the J gene lost 3 bases, with 10 bases spanning the gap.

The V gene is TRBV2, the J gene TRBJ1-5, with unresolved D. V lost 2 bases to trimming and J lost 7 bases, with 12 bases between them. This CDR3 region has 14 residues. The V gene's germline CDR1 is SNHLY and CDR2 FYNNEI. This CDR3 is CASSESGWGQPQHF. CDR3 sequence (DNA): TGTGCCAGCAGTGAATCGGGATGGGGACAGCCCCAGCATTTT.

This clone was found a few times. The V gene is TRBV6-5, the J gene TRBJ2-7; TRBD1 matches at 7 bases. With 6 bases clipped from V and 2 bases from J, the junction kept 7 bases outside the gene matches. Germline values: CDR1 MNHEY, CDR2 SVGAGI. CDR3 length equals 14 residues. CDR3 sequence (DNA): TGTGCCAGCAGGGACAGGTCCTTTACCTACGAGCAGTACTTC. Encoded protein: CASRDRSFTYEQYF.

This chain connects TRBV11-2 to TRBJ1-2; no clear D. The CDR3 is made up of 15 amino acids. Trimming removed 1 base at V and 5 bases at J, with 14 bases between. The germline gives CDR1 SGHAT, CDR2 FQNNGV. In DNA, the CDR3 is TGTGCCAGCAGCTTAGGACGGTCGAGGGTTTATGGCTACACCTTC. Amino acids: CASSLGRSRVYGYTF.

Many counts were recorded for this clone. CDR3 DNA sequence: TGTGCCAGCAGCTCCAGGAGGGACAGCTCCTACAATGAGCAGTTCTTC. Protein: CASSSRRDSSYNEQFF. The chain combines TRBV11-3 with TRBJ2-1; TRBD1 might be the D (7 bases). There are 16 residues in the CDR3. Per the germline V gene, CDR1 is SGHNT and CDR2 is YENEEA. V was shortened by 4 bases and J by 0 bases, with 13 bases between the two germline ends.

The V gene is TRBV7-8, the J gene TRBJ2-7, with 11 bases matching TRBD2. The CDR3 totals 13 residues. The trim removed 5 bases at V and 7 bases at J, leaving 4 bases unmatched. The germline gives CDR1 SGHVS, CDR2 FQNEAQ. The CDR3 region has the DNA TGTGCCAGCAGCCCTGGGACTAGCGGTGAGCAGTACTTC. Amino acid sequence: CASSPGTSGEQYF.

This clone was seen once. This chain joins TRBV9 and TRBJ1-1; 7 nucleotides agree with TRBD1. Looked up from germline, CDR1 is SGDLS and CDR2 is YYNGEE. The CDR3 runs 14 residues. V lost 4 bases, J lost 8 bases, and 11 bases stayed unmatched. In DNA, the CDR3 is TGTGCCAGCAGCCCAGTAGACAGGGAGCGGGAAGCTTTCTTT. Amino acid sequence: CASSPVDREREAFF.

The CDR3 here is CASSPRRTGYGYTF. The CDR3 coding sequence is TGTGCCAGCAGTCCGCGGCGGACAGGCTATGGCTACACCTTC. V and J are TRBV27 and TRBJ1-2; 7 bases align to TRBD1. The CDR3 covers 14 residues. CDR1 and CDR2 (germline): MNHEY, SMNVEV (reference sequence). V lost 5 bases to trimming and J lost 4 bases; unmatched junction nucleotides: 7.